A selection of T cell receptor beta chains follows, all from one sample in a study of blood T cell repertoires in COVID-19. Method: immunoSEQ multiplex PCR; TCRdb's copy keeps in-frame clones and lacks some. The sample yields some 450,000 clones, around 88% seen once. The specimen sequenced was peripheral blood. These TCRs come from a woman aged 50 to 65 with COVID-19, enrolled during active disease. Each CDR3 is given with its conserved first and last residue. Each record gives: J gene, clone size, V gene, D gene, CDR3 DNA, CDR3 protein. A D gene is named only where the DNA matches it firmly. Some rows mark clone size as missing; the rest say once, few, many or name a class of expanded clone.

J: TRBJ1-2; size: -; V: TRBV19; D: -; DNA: TGTGCCAGTAGTATTCGAGGAGGTGGCTACACCTTC; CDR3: CASSIRGGGYTF
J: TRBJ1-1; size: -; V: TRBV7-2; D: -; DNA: TGTGCCAGCAGCTTTAATCCCGAGTGGGAAGCTTTCTTT; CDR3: CASSFNPEWEAFF
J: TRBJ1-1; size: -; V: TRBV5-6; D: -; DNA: TGTGCCAGCAGCTTGGTCGGTGAAGCTTTCTTT; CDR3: CASSLVGEAFF
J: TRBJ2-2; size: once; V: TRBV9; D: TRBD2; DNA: TGTGCCAGCAGCGTAGAACTAGCGGCGAACACCGGGGAGCTGTTTTTT; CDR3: CASSVELAANTGELFF
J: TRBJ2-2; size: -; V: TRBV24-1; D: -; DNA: TGTGCCACCAGTGATTTGCGGGATGAACGGGGCGGGGAGCTGTTTTTT; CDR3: CATSDLRDERGGELFF
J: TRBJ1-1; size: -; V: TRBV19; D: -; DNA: TGTGCCAGTAGTGTTCAACAGGGAGCCACTGAAGCTTTCTTT; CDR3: CASSVQQGATEAFF
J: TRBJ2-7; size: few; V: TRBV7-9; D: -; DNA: TGTGCCAGCAGCCGAGGCTCGGAGAACGAGTACTACGAGCAGTACTTC; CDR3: CASSRGSENEYYEQYF
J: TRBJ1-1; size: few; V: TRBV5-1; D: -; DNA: TGCGCCAGCAGCTTGGCCCCGACAGGGAACACTGAAGCTTTCTTT; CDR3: CASSLAPTGNTEAFF
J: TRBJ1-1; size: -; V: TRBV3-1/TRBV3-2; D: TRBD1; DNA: TGTGCCAGCAGCCAAGATCCTCAGGGGGCAGTAACTTTCTTT; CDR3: CASSQDPQGAVTFF
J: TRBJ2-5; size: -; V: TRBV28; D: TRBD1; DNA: TGTGCCAGCAGTCTCGCTCAGGGACAGCAAGAGACCCAGTACTTC; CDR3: CASSLAQGQQETQYF
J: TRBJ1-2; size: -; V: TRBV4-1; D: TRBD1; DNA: TGCGCCAGCAGCCAAGAACTCGGGAACAGGGGAAGGTGGGGCTACACCTTC; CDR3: CASSQELGNRGRWGYTF
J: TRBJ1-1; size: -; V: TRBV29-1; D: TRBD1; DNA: TGCAGCGCTACCAACAGGGGGCCTCGAGACACTGAAGCTTTCTTT; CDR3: CSATNRGPRDTEAFF
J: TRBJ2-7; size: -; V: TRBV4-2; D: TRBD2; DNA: TGTGCCAGCAGCCAAGACCAGCGGGGCCCCTACGAGCAGTACTTC; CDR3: CASSQDQRGPYEQYF
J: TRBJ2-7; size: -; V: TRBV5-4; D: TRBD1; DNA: TGTGCCAGCAGCTTTCTTCAGGGGGCGCGTCACGAGCAGTACTTC; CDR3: CASSFLQGARHEQYF
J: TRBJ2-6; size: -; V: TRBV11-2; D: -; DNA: TGTGCCAGCAGCCCGGTACCTGGGGCCAACGTCCTGACTTTC; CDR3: CASSPVPGANVLTF
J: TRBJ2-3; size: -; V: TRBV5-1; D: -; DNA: TGCGCCAGCAGCTTGACCGCTAGCTCCCCCACAGATACGCAGTATTTT; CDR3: CASSLTASSPTDTQYF
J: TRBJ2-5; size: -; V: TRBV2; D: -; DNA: TGTGCCAGCGATGCGGGGGCCCTTCAAGAGACCCAGTACTTC; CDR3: CASDAGALQETQYF
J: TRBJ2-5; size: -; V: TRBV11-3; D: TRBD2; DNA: TGTGCCAGCAGCTTGGGCCAACGGGGGGGGGAAGAGACCCAGTACTTC; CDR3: CASSLGQRGGEETQYF
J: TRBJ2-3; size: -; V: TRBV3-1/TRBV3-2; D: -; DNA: TGTGCCAGCAGCGGGGGGACTCCAAACACAGATACGCAGTATTTT; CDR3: CASSGGTPNTDTQYF
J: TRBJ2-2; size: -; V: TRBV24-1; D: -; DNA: TGTGCCACCAGTGCCCCTAGGGGGGGCTTGTACACCGGGGAGCTGTTTTTT; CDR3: CATSAPRGGLYTGELFF
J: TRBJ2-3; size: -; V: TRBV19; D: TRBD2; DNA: TGTGCCAGTAGTACAGGGACTAGCAGCACAGATACGCAGTATTTT; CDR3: CASSTGTSSTDTQYF
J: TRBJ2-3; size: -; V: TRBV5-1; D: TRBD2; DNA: TGCGCCAGCAGCTCGACTAGCGGGGGAGCAGATACGCAGTATTTT; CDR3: CASSSTSGGADTQYF
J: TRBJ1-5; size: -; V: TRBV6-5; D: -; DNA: TGTGCCAGCCTTAGCAGGGCGGAGAGCAATCAGCCCCAGCATTTT; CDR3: CASLSRAESNQPQHF
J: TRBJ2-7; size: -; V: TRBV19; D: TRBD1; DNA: TGTGCCAGTAGTACAGGGGGGACAGGGATCTACGAGCAGTACTTC; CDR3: CASSTGGTGIYEQYF
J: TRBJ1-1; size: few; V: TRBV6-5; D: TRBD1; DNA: TGTGCCAGCACGGACAGGGGGGGGAACACTGAAGCTTTCTTT; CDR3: CASTDRGGNTEAFF
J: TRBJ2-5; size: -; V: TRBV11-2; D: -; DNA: TGTGCCAGCAGCTTAGCGGGGACACTCTTGGGGCAGACCCAGTACTTC; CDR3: CASSLAGTLLGQTQYF
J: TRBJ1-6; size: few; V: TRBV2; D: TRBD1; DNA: TGTGCCAGCCGTGGGGGGACAGGGGATGGTTCACCCCTCCACTTT; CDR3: CASRGGTGDGSPLHF
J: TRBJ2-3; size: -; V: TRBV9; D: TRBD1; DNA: TGTGCCAGCAGCCCTAGGACAGGGGCCCTTACGGATACGCAGTATTTT; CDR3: CASSPRTGALTDTQYF
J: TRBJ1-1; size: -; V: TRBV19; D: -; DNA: TGTGCCAGTAGCGGGGTGGGGACTTCCGGGAACACTGAAGCTTTCTTT; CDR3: CASSGVGTSGNTEAFF
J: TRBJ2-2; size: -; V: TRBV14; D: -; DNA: TGTGCCAGCAGCCAAGTGGCAGGGGACACCGGGGAGCTGTTTTTT; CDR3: CASSQVAGDTGELFF
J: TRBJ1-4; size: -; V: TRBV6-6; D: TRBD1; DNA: TGTGCCAGCAGACGACAGGGGAGGGAGGAAAAACTGTTTTTT; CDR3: CASRRQGREEKLFF
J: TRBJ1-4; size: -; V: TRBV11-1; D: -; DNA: TGTGCCAGCAGCTTAGCCGCCCCGGGATCTTCCCCCCGGCATGAAAAACTGTTTTTT; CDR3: CASSLAAPGSSPRHEKLFF
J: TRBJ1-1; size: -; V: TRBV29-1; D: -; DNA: TGCAGCGTTGCGGTCGGACAGAACACTGAAGCTTTCTTT; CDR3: CSVAVGQNTEAFF
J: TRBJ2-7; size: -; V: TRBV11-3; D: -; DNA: TGTGCCAGCAGCGAAGGGGCCTCATCCTACGAGCAGTACTTC; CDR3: CASSEGASSYEQYF
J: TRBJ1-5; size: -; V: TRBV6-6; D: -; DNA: TGTGCCGGCGGGCAGGGGTATCAGCCCCAGCATTTT; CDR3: CAGGQGYQPQHF
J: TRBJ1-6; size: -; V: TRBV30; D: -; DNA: TGTGCCTGGAGTCGGCAGGGGCAGTCACCCCTCCACTTT; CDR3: CAWSRQGQSPLHF
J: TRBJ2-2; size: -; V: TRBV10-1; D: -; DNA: TGCGCCAGCAGTGAGTCGACAGGGAACACCGGGGAGCTGTTTTTT; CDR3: CASSESTGNTGELFF
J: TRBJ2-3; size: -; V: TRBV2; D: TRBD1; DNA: TGTGCCAGCAGGGGGACAGCCAACACAGATACGCAGTATTTT; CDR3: CASRGTANTDTQYF
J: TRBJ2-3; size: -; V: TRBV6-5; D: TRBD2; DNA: TGTGCCAGCCCTGGGATAGCGGGGGGCGATACGCAGTATTTT; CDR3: CASPGIAGGDTQYF
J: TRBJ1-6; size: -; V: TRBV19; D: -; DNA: TGTGCCAGCCGTTCGGGACACACTAATTCACCCCTCCACTTT; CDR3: CASRSGHTNSPLHF
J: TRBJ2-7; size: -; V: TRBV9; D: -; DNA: TGTGCCAGCAGCGCCATGAGTACCTCCGAGCAGTACTTC; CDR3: CASSAMSTSEQYF
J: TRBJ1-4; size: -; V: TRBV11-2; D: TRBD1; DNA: TGTGCCAGCAGCTCCGGGGGACAGGGGGGAAAACTGTTTTTT; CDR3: CASSSGGQGGKLFF
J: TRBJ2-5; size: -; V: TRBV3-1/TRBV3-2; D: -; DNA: TGTGCCAGCAGCCAACGACTAGACCAAGAGACCCAGTACTTC; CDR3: CASSQRLDQETQYF